The 26 T cell receptor beta chains reported below all come from one sample, sequenced in a study of PD-L1 blockade in urothelial cancer. The protocol was immunoSEQ multiplex PCR, while the TCRdb copy is restricted to in-frame clones and leaves out a portion. The sample includes some 40,000 clones, 90% of them seen just once. This specimen consisted of PBMCs, obtained around atezolizumab (anti-PD-L1) treatment. These receptors were taken from a man between 65 and 85 years old with urothelial cancer.

The genes are TRBV6-5 and TRBJ2-7, with TRBD1 matching over 7 bases. Per germline, CDR1 MNHEY and CDR2 SVGAGI. The CDR3 totals 12 residues. With 6 bases clipped from V and 4 bases from J, the junction kept 3 bases outside the gene matches. CDR3 loop: CASSRQGYEQYF. Here the CDR3 DNA reads TGTGCCAGCAGCCGACAGGGATACGAGCAGTACTTC.

The rearrangement uses TRBV7-3 and TRBJ2-1; TRBD2 aligns across 11 bases. V lost 5 bases, J lost 3 bases, and 3 bases stayed unmatched. Looked up from germline, CDR1 is SGHTA and CDR2 is FQGTGA. The CDR3 has 15 residues. This CDR3 is CASSLLAGGYNEQFF. CDR3 nucleotides: TGTGCCAGCAGCCTCCTAGCGGGAGGCTACAATGAGCAGTTCTTC.

The chain links TRBV7-9 to TRBJ2-5; TRBD2 matches at 11 bases. Germline V gene sequence: CDR1 SEHNR, CDR2 FQNEAQ (reference sequence). With 3 bases clipped from V and 0 bases from J, the junction kept 6 bases outside the gene matches. The CDR3 covers 17 residues. The CDR3 protein is CASSFRLAGRYQETQYF. The DNA for the CDR3 is TGTGCCAGCAGCTTCAGACTAGCGGGACGGTACCAAGAGACCCAGTACTTC. Full variable domain (remainder filled in from reference TRBV7-9 and TRBJ2-5): DTGVSQNPRHKITKRGQNVTFRCDPISEHNRLYWYRQTLGQGPEFLTYFQNEAQLEKSRLLSDRFSAERPKGSFSTLEIQRTEQGDSAMYLCASSFRLAGRYQETQYFGPGTRLLVL.

The CDR3 protein is CASSKVETRIIYEQYF. The CDR3 nucleotides are TGTGCCAGCAGTAAGGTCGAGACTAGGATTATCTACGAGCAGTACTTC. The chain couples TRBV28 to TRBJ2-7, with D perhaps matching TRBD2 (6 bases). Germline V gene sequence: CDR1 MDHEN, CDR2 SYDVKM. V was shortened by 5 bases and J by 3 bases, with 20 bases between the two germline ends. This CDR3 spans 16 amino acids.

In its sample, this clone was seen once. The rearrangement links TRBV19 to TRBJ1-1; 7 bases line up with TRBD1. The CDR3 contains 15 residues. J gave up 5 bases and V 5 bases, and 11 bases lay outside the gene matches. Germline V gene sequence: CDR1 LNHDA, CDR2 SQIVND (reference sequence). CDR3 sequence: CASSRRRGGATEAFF. In DNA, the CDR3 is TGTGCCAGTAGTCGACGTCGAGGGGGCGCGACTGAAGCTTTCTTT. The whole variable domain, filled in from reference TRBV19 and TRBJ1-1, reads DGGITQSPKYLFRKEGQNVTLSCEQNLNHDAMYWYRQDPGQGLRLIYYSQIVNDFQKGDIAEGYSVSREKKESFPLTVTSAQKNPTAFYLCASSRRRGGATEAFFGQGTRLTVV.

The chain carries TRBV14 and TRBJ1-4; TRBD1 might be the D (5 bases). Trimming took off 4 bases at V and 8 bases at J, with 17 bases between the two ends. This CDR3 has 15 amino acids. Germline loops: CDR1 SGHDN, CDR2 FVKESK. The CDR3 loop reads CASSPRSGGREKLFF. CDR3 coding DNA: TGTGCCAGCAGCCCTCGGTCGGGGGGTAGGGAAAAACTGTTTTTT.

The chain uses TRBV5-1 and TRBJ1-1, with 9 bases fitting TRBD1. Germline-derived CDR1 and CDR2 are SGHRS and YFSETQ. The CDR3 covers 13 residues. With V trimmed by 5 bases and J by 7 bases, 6 bases remained unmatched. The CDR3 is CASSSTGGSEAFF. The DNA of the CDR3 is TGCGCCAGCAGTTCTACAGGGGGCAGTGAAGCTTTCTTT.

This chain connects TRBV27 to TRBJ2-1, with 11 positions matching TRBD2. This CDR3 contains 14 residues. Germline V gene data show CDR1 as MNHEY and CDR2 as SMNVEV (reference sequence). After removal of 7 bases from V and 8 bases from J, the junction contained 7 bases not matched to a gene. The CDR3 nucleotides are TGTGCCAGCACTCGACTAGCGGGAAGCGATGAGCAGTTCTTC. Its translation: CASTRLAGSDEQFF.

The chain combines TRBV7-9 with TRBJ2-2, with 11 bases fitting TRBD2. Germline CDR1 and CDR2: SEHNR and FQNEAQ (reference sequence). The CDR3 has 15 amino acids. The J segment lost 3 bases and the V segment lost 5 bases, leaving 2 bases of the junction unmatched. The CDR3 DNA reads as TGTGCCAGCAGCCGGGGACTAGCGGACACCGGGGAGCTGTTTTTT. Translated, it gives CASSRGLADTGELFF.

The chain employs TRBV5-1 and TRBJ2-1; D may be TRBD2 (5 bases). CDR1 is SGHRS, CDR2 YFSETQ, per germline. The CDR3 sequence is 13 residues long. The germline V and J ends were trimmed by 4 bases and 4 bases, with 9 bases remaining between them. The CDR3: CASSMGEYNEQFF. The CDR3 bases are TGCGCCAGCAGCATGGGAGAGTACAATGAGCAGTTCTTC.

This chain links TRBV19 with TRBJ2-1, with a weak D call TRBD2 (7 bases). Trimming left V 4 bases short and J 6 bases short, with 19 bases between. The CDR3 sequence is 16 residues long. From germline, CDR1 is LNHDA and CDR2 SQIVND (reference sequence). In DNA form, the CDR3 reads TGTGCCAGTAGTACCGGGGGGCGGGAGAGGTCCAATGAGCAGTTCTTC. The encoded protein is CASSTGGRERSNEQFF.

The genes are TRBV11-2 and TRBJ1-2; D not certain. CDR3 size: 14 residues. Germline V gene sequence: CDR1 SGHAT, CDR2 FQNNGV. V was clipped by 1 base and J by 2 bases, with 8 bases between them. The CDR3 region is CASSLAGDNYGYTF. CDR3 sequence (DNA): TGTGCCAGCAGCTTAGCGGGAGACAACTATGGCTACACCTTC. The full variable domain, with the rest looked up from reference TRBV11-2 and TRBJ1-2, is EAGVAQSPRYKIIEKRQSVAFWCNPISGHATLYWYQQILGQGPKLLIQFQNNGVVDDSQLPKDRFSAERLKGVDSTLKIQPAKLEDSAVYLCASSLAGDNYGYTFGSGTRLTVV.

V and J are TRBV27 and TRBJ2-2; tentatively, D is TRBD2 (6 bases). The CDR3 is made up of 13 amino acids. V dropped 3 bases and J dropped 6 bases, with 8 bases sitting between them. Germline values: CDR1 MNHEY, CDR2 SMNVEV (reference sequence). For the CDR3, the DNA is TGTGCCAGCAGTTTCGGGAGATCCGGGGAGCTGTTTTTT. Translation: CASSFGRSGELFF.

V and J are TRBV6-5 and TRBJ1-2; 7 bases line up with TRBD1. The V gene's germline CDR1 is MNHEY and CDR2 SVGAGI. The CDR3 covers 14 residues. V gave up 2 bases and J gave up 4 bases; unmatched junction bases: 4. The CDR3 DNA follows: TGTGCCAGCAGTTACCGACAGGGAACCTATGGCTACACCTTC. Encoded protein: CASSYRQGTYGYTF.

The chain has TRBV6-1 and TRBJ1-2; D remains ambiguous. The V gene's germline CDR1 is MNHNS and CDR2 SASEGT. The CDR3 totals 15 residues. The ends were cut back, 2 bases at V and 0 bases at J, with 10 bases in the middle. The CDR3 DNA is TGTGCCAGCAGTGAACAGGCCGGGGCTAACTATGGCTACACCTTC. This gives the protein CASSEQAGANYGYTF.

The chain uses TRBV19 and TRBJ2-3; 14 nucleotides line up with TRBD2. J lost 5 bases, V lost 10 bases, and 11 bases had no gene match. The V gene's germline CDR1 is LNHDA and CDR2 SQIVND (reference sequence). This CDR3 has 16 residues. This CDR3 is CATARLAGGPRDTQYF. CDR3 nucleotides: TGTGCCACCGCAAGACTAGCGGGAGGGCCTAGAGATACGCAGTATTTT.

This chain uses TRBV11-2 with TRBJ1-2, with TRBD1 matching 8 bases. There are 13 residues in the CDR3. V trimming: 3 bases; J trimming: 6 bases; junction bases outside the gene matches: 3. Germline values: CDR1 SGHAT, CDR2 FQNNGV. The CDR3 nucleotides are TGTGCCAGCAGCTTGAACAGGGGGGATGGCTACACCTTC. Residues: CASSLNRGDGYTF.

This chain links TRBV11-3 with TRBJ1-2, with TRBD1 matching 9 bases. Germline assignment: CDR1 SGHNT and CDR2 YENEEA. The trim removed 4 bases at V and 3 bases at J, leaving 9 bases unmatched. The CDR3 runs 16 residues. The CDR3 spells CASSSPGQGVHYGYTF. DNA for the CDR3: TGTGCCAGCAGCTCTCCGGGACAGGGTGTGCACTATGGCTACACCTTC.

The chain uses TRBV18 and TRBJ2-5; TRBD1 might be the D (5 bases). Trimming left V 10 bases short and J 1 base short, with 13 bases between. This CDR3 has 13 amino acids. CDR1 and CDR2 (germline): KGHSH, LQKENI. The CDR3 is CATSAQAQETQYF. The CDR3 bases are TGTGCCACTTCGGCACAGGCCCAAGAGACCCAGTACTTC. The full variable domain, with the rest looked up from reference TRBV18 and TRBJ2-5, is NAGVMQNPRHLVRRRGQEARLRCSPMKGHSHVYWYRQLPEEGLKFMVYLQKENIIDESGMPKERFSAEFPKEGPSILRIQQVVRGDSAAYFCATSAQAQETQYFGPGTRLLVL.

DNA for the CDR3: TGTGCCAGCAAATTAGGACAGGTGGGCAATCAGCCCCAGCATTTT. Protein sequence: CASKLGQVGNQPQHF. The V and J genes are TRBV6-5 and TRBJ1-5; 7 nucleotides match TRBD1. This CDR3 contains 15 residues. Unmatched junction bases numbered 8, after V lost 7 bases and J lost 2 bases. Germline V gene lookup returns CDR1 MNHEY and CDR2 SVGAGI.

The rearrangement joins TRBV5-1 to TRBJ2-1; TRBD1 matches 10 bases. There are 16 residues in the CDR3. V was pared by 0 bases and J by 8 bases, with 8 bases of the junction left unmatched. Germline V CDR1 and CDR2: SGHRS, YFSETQ. CDR3 coding DNA: TGCGCCAGCAGCTTGGCCTGGGGACAGGGGTGGGATGAGCAGTTCTTC. Residues: CASSLAWGQGWDEQFF.

The rearrangement uses TRBV10-2 and TRBJ1-1; D remains ambiguous. CDR1 is WSHSY and CDR2 is SAAADI in the germline V gene. This CDR3 spans 12 amino acids. V was cut by 6 bases and J by 4 bases, with 9 bases left in between. DNA of the CDR3: TGCGCCAGCAGGGCGGGAGGCACTGAAGCTTTCTTT. This encodes CASRAGGTEAFF.

The chain couples TRBV20-1 to TRBJ1-2, with D unclear. The CDR3 is 9 amino acids. Germline-derived CDR1 and CDR2 are DFQATT and SNEGSKA (reference sequence). V was pared by 6 bases and J by 10 bases, with 9 bases between. The CDR3 DNA follows: TGCAGTGCCATCGAGGACTACACCTTC. Translating it yields CSAIEDYTF.

The chain couples TRBV28 to TRBJ2-2; no firm D call. The length of the CDR3 is 13 residues. The germline gives CDR1 MDHEN, CDR2 SYDVKM. Deletions cut 11 bases from V and 4 bases from J, with 14 bases between. The CDR3 spells CAVTKPPTGELFF. The CDR3 DNA reads as TGTGCCGTGACAAAGCCCCCCACCGGGGAGCTGTTTTTT.

The table lists this clone with a count of one. The chain combines TRBV5-6 with TRBJ1-1, with D possibly being TRBD1 (5 bases). V lost 4 bases and J 5 bases, leaving 21 bases between the germline ends. The germline CDR1 and CDR2 sequences are SGHDT and YYEEEE. This CDR3 has 16 residues. The DNA for the CDR3 is TGTGCCAGCAGCCTGGCGGTTCTCAGGCAGGGTACTGAAGCTTTCTTT. This translates into CASSLAVLRQGTEAFF.

The chain couples TRBV7-2 to TRBJ2-1; weak D call: TRBD2 (5 bases). Trimming stripped 0 bases from V and 0 bases from J, with 18 bases between. Germline CDR1 and CDR2: SGHTA and FQGNSA. CDR3 size: 19 residues. The CDR3 bases are TGTGCCAGCAGCTTAGCGAATAAAGGACTGGGAAGCTCCTACAATGAGCAGTTCTTC. As protein: CASSLANKGLGSSYNEQFF. The full variable domain, completed using reference TRBV7-2 and TRBJ2-1, is GAGVSQSPSNKVTEKGKDVELRCDPISGHTALYWYRQSLGQGLEFLIYFQGNSAPDKSGLPSDRFSAERTGGSVSTLTIQRTQQEDSAVYLCASSLANKGLGSSYNEQFFGPGTRLTVL.